The entry below gives a single T cell receptor beta chain sequence along with its context. The assay was immunoSEQ multiplex PCR, and TCRdb's table has in-frame clones only and misses some. The sample contains 200,000 to 250,000 clones, roughly 90% of which appear only once. The data were taken from a study of blood T cell repertoires in COVID-19. The sequencing sample was made of peripheral blood. This clonotype originated in a woman aged 55-69 years with acute or convalescent COVID-19.

The CDR3 here is CASSKAPWDTSYNEQFF. In DNA, the CDR3 is TGTGCCAGCAGCAAAGCACCCTGGGACACCTCCTACAATGAGCAGTTCTTC. This chain uses TRBV21-1 with TRBJ2-1; the D call TRBD1 from the table was never checked on the DNA. TRBV21-1 corresponds to a pseudogene. The length of the CDR3 is 17 residues.